This entry lists 19 T cell receptor beta chains sequenced from one sample in a study of T cell responses to AZD1222 COVID-19 vaccine. Data came from immunoSEQ multiplex PCR; TCRdb stores just in-frame clones and leaves some out. The sample lists fewer than 250,000 clones, approximately 94% occurring once. Source: peripheral blood, taken on day 0 of MenACWY control vaccination. These receptors all come from an adult in good health.

The chain has TRBV25-1 and TRBJ1-2; no clear D. CDR1 MGHDK and CDR2 SYGVNS come from the germline V gene. V gave up 4 bases and J gave up 8 bases, with 14 bases separating them. This CDR3 region has 13 residues. CDR3 nucleotide sequence: TGTGCCAGCAGTGTAATGGCTACGGGGGGCTACACCTTC. This codes for CASSVMATGGYTF.

In this sample, this clone turned up once. The chain is built from TRBV7-2 and TRBJ1-2; 7 positions agree with TRBD1. Germline values: CDR1 SGHTA, CDR2 FQGNSA. This CDR3 comprises 16 residues. With V trimmed by 1 base and J by 4 bases, 9 bases remained unmatched. This CDR3 is CASSLVATGTAYGYTF. The CDR3 DNA reads as TGTGCCAGCAGCTTAGTGGCCACCGGGACAGCCTATGGCTACACCTTC.

J is TRBJ1-1 and V is TRBV7-9; tentatively, D is TRBD1 (5 bases). Trimming removed 5 bases at V and 4 bases at J, with 14 bases between. CDR1 and CDR2 from the germline V gene are SEHNR and FQNEAQ (reference sequence). The CDR3 contains 14 residues. CDR3 in amino acids: CASSLQRGSTEAFF. The CDR3 DNA is TGTGCCAGCAGCCTTCAACGGGGGAGCACTGAAGCTTTCTTT.

The rearrangement uses TRBV5-5 and TRBJ2-6; D remains ambiguous. The V gene's germline CDR1 is SGHKS and CDR2 YYEKEE (reference sequence). The CDR3 loop spans 17 amino acids. V lost 0 bases to trimming and J lost 0 bases, with 10 bases between them. This chain's CDR3 is CASSLAVTSSGANVLTF. DNA of the CDR3: TGTGCCAGCAGCTTGGCGGTCACAAGCTCTGGGGCCAACGTCCTGACTTTC.

The V gene is TRBV5-4, the J gene TRBJ2-1; 12 bases map to TRBD2. The germline V gene encodes CDR1 SGHNT and CDR2 YYREEE (reference sequence). After removal of 4 bases from V and 7 bases from J, the junction contained 9 bases not matched to a gene. The CDR3 totals 16 residues. Here the CDR3 DNA reads TGTGCCAGCAGCCCGACTAGCGGGGGATTACGTAATGAGCAGTTCTTC. This translates into CASSPTSGGLRNEQFF.

The rearrangement links TRBV29-1 to TRBJ1-1; D is perhaps TRBD1 (6 bases). The CDR3 sequence is 14 residues long. CDR1 and CDR2 (germline): SQVTM, ANQGSEA. Trimming took 6 bases from V and 4 from J, leaving 18 bases between them. The CDR3 coding sequence is TGCAGCGTCGAGGGGGTAGGGAAGGTCACTGAAGCTTTCTTT. Translating gives CSVEGVGKVTEAFF.

This clone has just one count. The chain recombines TRBV19 with TRBJ1-1, with D uncertain. Trimming cost V 9 bases and J 2 bases, with 7 bases left between them. Germline CDR1 and CDR2: LNHDA and SQIVND (reference sequence). The CDR3 totals 11 residues. CDR3 bases: TGTGCCAGCAGACTTAACACTGAAGCTTTCTTT. It codes for CASRLNTEAFF.

The gene calls are TRBV6-5 and TRBJ1-4; D perhaps matches TRBD1 (5 bases). Between the trimmed V and J ends, which lost 7 bases and 7 bases, there was a span of 16 bases. Germline V lookup: CDR1 MNHEY, CDR2 SVGAGI. The CDR3 spans 14 residues. In DNA, the CDR3 is TGTGCCAGCAAAGAAAGCGTGGGACGTGAAAAACTGTTTTTT. It translates to CASKESVGREKLFF.

This clone was seen only once. The CDR3 spells CASSPGTGVEKLFF. DNA for the CDR3: TGTGCCAGCAGTCCCGGGACAGGGGTGGAAAAACTGTTTTTT. This chain connects TRBV3-1 (or the pseudogene TRBV3-2) to TRBJ1-4, with 10 bases that match TRBD1. Germline assignment: CDR1 LGHDT and CDR2 YNNKEL (reference sequence). The CDR3 sequence is 14 residues long. V shed 6 bases and J 8 bases; nucleotides not matched to a gene: 6.

The chain combines TRBV5-5 with TRBJ2-5; D ambiguous. The germline V gene has CDR1 SGHKS and CDR2 YYEKEE (reference sequence). Trimming removed 2 bases at V and 2 bases at J, with 13 bases between. This CDR3 has 15 residues. DNA of the CDR3: TGTGCCAGCAGCTTTTCGTCGGCGGTACAAGAGACCCAGTACTTC. It specifies CASSFSSAVQETQYF. Using reference TRBV5-5 and TRBJ2-5 for the parts outside the CDR3, the full variable domain is DAGVTQSPTHLIKTRGQQVTLRCSPISGHKSVSWYQQVLGQGPQFIFQYYEKEERGRGNFPDRFSARQFPNYSSELNVNALLLGDSALYLCASSFSSAVQETQYFGPGTRLLVL.

The chain recombines TRBV29-1 with TRBJ1-1; TRBD1 matches at 7 bases. CDR3 length equals 15 residues. From germline, CDR1 is SQVTM and CDR2 ANQGSEA. Germline trimming cut 4 bases from V and 1 base from J; bases unmatched to any gene: 9. The chain's CDR3 is CSVGPRQGTNTEAFF. The CDR3 bases are TGCAGCGTTGGACCTAGACAGGGTACGAACACTGAAGCTTTCTTT.

This clone was counted a few times. The CDR3 here is CASSWPSMSRGPNQPQHF. CDR3 bases: TGTGCCAGCAGTTGGCCTTCGATGTCCAGGGGGCCCAATCAGCCCCAGCATTTT. This sequence joins TRBV28 and TRBJ1-5; 8 bases line up with TRBD1. The CDR3 has 18 amino acids. The ends lost 4 bases at V and 3 bases at J; junction bases unmatched: 14. Germline V CDR1 and CDR2: MDHEN, SYDVKM.

About this clone itself: The sample carries other DNA sequences with the same CDR3. This chain uses TRBV6-2 or TRBV6-3 with TRBJ1-2, with D tentatively TRBD1 (5 bases). The CDR3 runs to 12 residues. V lost 5 bases and J lost 3, with 7 bases in between. Germline lookup yields CDR1 MNHEY and CDR2 SVGEGT. The CDR3 loop is CASSRGDYGYTF. The CDR3 DNA is TGTGCCAGCAGTCGGGGGGACTATGGCTACACCTTC.

This clone was seen just once. The J gene is TRBJ2-2, the V gene TRBV19; a possible D gene is TRBD1 (6 bases). Between the trimmed V and J ends, which lost 2 bases and 6 bases, there was a span of 10 bases. The CDR3 has 14 residues. The germline V gene has CDR1 LNHDA and CDR2 SQIVND (reference sequence). This CDR3 reads CASSIQGRAGELFF. Written as DNA, the CDR3 is TGTGCCAGTAGTATACAGGGGCGGGCCGGGGAGCTGTTTTTT.

V is TRBV30 and J is TRBJ2-7; possibly TRBD1 for D (6 bases). The V end was cut by 4 bases, the J end by 0 bases, with 13 bases between. Looked up from germline, CDR1 is GTSNPN and CDR2 is SVGIG (reference sequence). The CDR3 totals 14 residues. The CDR3 coding sequence is TGTGCCTGGATTGGGGGACAAAGCTCCTACGAGCAGTACTTC. This encodes CAWIGGQSSYEQYF.

About this clone itself: In the same sample, other DNA sequences code for this CDR3. The V and J genes are TRBV7-9 and TRBJ1-1; 9 bases map to TRBD1. V was clipped by 5 bases and J by 6 bases; unmatched bases: 4. Germline CDR1 and CDR2: SEHNR and FQNEAQ (reference sequence). The CDR3 covers 13 residues. The CDR3 sequence: CASSTGGSAEAFF. CDR3 coding DNA: TGTGCCAGCAGCACAGGGGGCTCGGCTGAAGCTTTCTTT. The whole variable domain, filled in from reference TRBV7-9 and TRBJ1-1, reads DTGVSQNPRHKITKRGQNVTFRCDPISEHNRLYWYRQTLGQGPEFLTYFQNEAQLEKSRLLSDRFSAERPKGSFSTLEIQRTEQGDSAMYLCASSTGGSAEAFFGQGTRLTVV.

The chain carries TRBV24-1 and TRBJ2-1; 7 bases are a match to TRBD1. This CDR3 region has 16 residues. Looked up from germline, CDR1 is KGHDR and CDR2 is SFDVKD. V was pared by 3 bases and J by 6 bases, with 10 bases of the junction left unmatched. CDR3 residues: CATSDRPGTATNEQFF. DNA for the CDR3: TGTGCCACCAGTGATCGTCCCGGGACAGCCACCAATGAGCAGTTCTTC.

V gene TRBV28 combines with J gene TRBJ1-5, with D uncertain. CDR3 length: 14 amino acids. Looked up from germline, CDR1 is MDHEN and CDR2 is SYDVKM. The V end was cut by 5 bases, the J end by 2 bases, with 10 bases between. The CDR3: CASSPIGGNQPQHF. The CDR3 nucleotides are TGTGCCAGCAGTCCCATTGGTGGCAATCAGCCCCAGCATTTT.

The J gene is TRBJ1-6, the V gene TRBV9; D may be TRBD1 (5 bases). Trimming took 0 bases from V and 7 from J, leaving 8 bases between them. This CDR3 spans 14 amino acids. Germline V gene lookup returns CDR1 SGDLS and CDR2 YYNGEE. The chain's CDR3 is CASSVVGENSPLHF. Written as DNA, the CDR3 is TGTGCCAGCAGCGTAGTAGGGGAAAATTCACCCCTCCACTTT.